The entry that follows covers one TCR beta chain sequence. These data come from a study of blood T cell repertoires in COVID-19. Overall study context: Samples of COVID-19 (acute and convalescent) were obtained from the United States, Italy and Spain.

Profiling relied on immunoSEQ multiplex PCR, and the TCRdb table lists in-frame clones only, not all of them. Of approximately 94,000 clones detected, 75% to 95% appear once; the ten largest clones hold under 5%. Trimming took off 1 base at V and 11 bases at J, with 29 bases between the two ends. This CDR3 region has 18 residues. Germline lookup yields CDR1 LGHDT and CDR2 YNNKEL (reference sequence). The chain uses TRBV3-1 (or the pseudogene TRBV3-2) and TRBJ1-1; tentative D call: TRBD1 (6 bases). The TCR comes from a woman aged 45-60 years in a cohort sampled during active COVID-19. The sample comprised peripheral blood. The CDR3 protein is CASSQVFWSGGAAKGAFF. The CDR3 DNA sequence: TGTGCCAGCAGCCAAGTATTCTGGAGTGGGGGGGCCGCAAAAGGGGCTTTCTTT.